What follows describes a single TCR beta chain. Produced via immunoSEQ multiplex PCR; TCRdb's table is partial and in-frame only. The profile shows about 160,000 clones, around 84% of them singletons. This record comes from a study of blood T cell repertoires in COVID-19. J lost 3 bases, V lost 7 bases, and 12 bases had no gene match. Looked up from germline, CDR1 is SQVTM and CDR2 is ANQGSEA. The CDR3 loop spans 17 amino acids. Specimen: peripheral blood. This TCR was recovered from a woman in her forties or fifties with COVID-19, enrolled during active disease. V and J are TRBV29-1 and TRBJ2-1, with 13 bases matching TRBD2. CDR3 sequence (DNA): TGCAGCGCCGTCCCGGGACTAGCGGGGTACGACTACAATGAGCAGTTCTTC. It specifies CSAVPGLAGYDYNEQFF.